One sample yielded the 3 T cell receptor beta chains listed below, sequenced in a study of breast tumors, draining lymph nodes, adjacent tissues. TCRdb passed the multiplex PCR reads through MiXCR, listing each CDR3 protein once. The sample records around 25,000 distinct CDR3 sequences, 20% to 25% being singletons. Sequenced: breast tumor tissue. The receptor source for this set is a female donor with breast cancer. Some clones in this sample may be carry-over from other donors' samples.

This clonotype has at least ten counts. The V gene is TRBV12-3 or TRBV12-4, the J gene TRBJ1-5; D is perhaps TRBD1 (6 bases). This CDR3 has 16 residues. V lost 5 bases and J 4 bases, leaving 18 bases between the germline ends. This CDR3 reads CASSPQGGSRNQPQHF. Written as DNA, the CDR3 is TGTGCCAGCAGTCCACAGGGTGGGAGTAGGAATCAGCCCCAGCATTTT.

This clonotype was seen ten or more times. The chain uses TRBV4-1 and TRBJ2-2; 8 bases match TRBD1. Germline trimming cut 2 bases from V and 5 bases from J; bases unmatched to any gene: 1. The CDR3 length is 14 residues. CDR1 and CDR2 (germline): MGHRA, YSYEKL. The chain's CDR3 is CASSQHRGTGELFF. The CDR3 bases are TGCGCCAGCAGCCAACACAGGGGGACCGGGGAGCTGTTTTTT.

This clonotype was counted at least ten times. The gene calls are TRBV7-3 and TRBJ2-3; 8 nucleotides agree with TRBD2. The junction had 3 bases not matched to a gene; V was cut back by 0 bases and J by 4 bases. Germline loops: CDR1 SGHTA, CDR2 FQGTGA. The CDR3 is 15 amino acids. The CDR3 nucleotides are TGTGCCAGCAGCTTAACTCGGGGGGGTGCAGATACGCAGTATTTT. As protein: CASSLTRGGADTQYF. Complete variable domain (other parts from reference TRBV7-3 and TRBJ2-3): GAGVSQTPSNKVTEKGKYVELRCDPISGHTALYWYRQSLGQGPEFLIYFQGTGAADDSGLPNDRFFAVRPEGSVSTLKIQRTERGDSAVYLCASSLTRGGADTQYFGPGTRLTVL.